These T cell receptor beta chains were read from a single sample in a study of blood T cell repertoires in COVID-19. Only in-frame clones appear in the TCRdb table, and some are missing; sequencing was by immunoSEQ multiplex PCR. Among about 45,000 clones listed, about two thirds were seen once. The specimen sequenced was peripheral blood. These receptors all come from an elderly man with acute or convalescent COVID-19. The CDR3 runs from the conserved cysteine through the conserved F or W. A D gene is named only where the DNA matches it firmly. The size entry is marked missing in some rows and otherwise reads once, few, many or a size class.

J | V | D | size | CDR3 | DNA
TRBJ2-2 | TRBV18 | . | once | CASSRQDTGELFF | TGTGCCAGCTCACGACAGGACACCGGGGAGCTGTTTTTT
TRBJ2-7 | TRBV9 | TRBD1 | . | CASSARQGSYEQYF | TGTGCCAGCAGCGCGAGACAGGGGTCCTACGAGCAGTACTTC
TRBJ2-1 | TRBV7-9 | TRBD2 | . | CASSLQWGSSLAGANEQFF | TGTGCCAGCAGCCTCCAGTGGGGCTCCAGCCTAGCGGGAGCCAATGAGCAGTTCTTC
TRBJ2-1 | TRBV7-9 | . | few | CASSLGRGGLEGDEQFF | TGTGCCAGCAGCTTAGGGAGGGGCGGACTAGAGGGGGATGAGCAGTTCTTC
TRBJ1-4 | TRBV3-1/TRBV3-2 | TRBD1 | . | CASSEGQGREKLFF | TGTGCCAGCAGCGAGGGACAGGGAAGGGAAAAACTGTTTTTT
TRBJ1-1 | TRBV11-3 | . | . | CASSSRGPTNTEAFF | TGTGCCAGCAGCTCCAGGGGTCCAACGAACACTGAAGCTTTCTTT
TRBJ1-5 | TRBV6-2/TRBV6-3 | TRBD1 | . | CASSRGQERNQPQHF | TGTGCCAGCAGTCGCGGACAGGAACGCAATCAGCCCCAGCATTTT
TRBJ1-6 | TRBV19 | TRBD1 | . | CASTPDRATDSPLHF | TGTGCCAGTACTCCGGACAGGGCTACGGATTCACCCCTCCACTTT
TRBJ2-2 | TRBV5-1 | TRBD2 | . | CASSPRTSDDGELFF | TGCGCCAGCAGCCCTAGGACTAGCGATGACGGGGAGCTGTTTTTT
TRBJ2-1 | TRBV11-3 | . | . | CASSLESSYNEQFF | TGTGCCAGCAGCTTAGAGAGCTCCTACAATGAGCAGTTCTTC
TRBJ2-5 | TRBV7-2 | . | few | CASSLVDLAGETQYF | TGTGCCAGCAGCTTGGTCGATTTGGCGGGGGAGACCCAGTACTTC
TRBJ1-5 | TRBV7-8 | . | once | CASSLTGFRQPQHF | TGTGCCAGCAGCCTAACAGGATTTCGGCAGCCCCAGCATTTT
TRBJ2-1 | TRBV5-1 | TRBD1 | few | CASSLVMAGGGEQFF | TGCGCCAGCAGCTTGGTTATGGCAGGGGGCGGTGAGCAGTTCTTC
TRBJ2-2 | TRBV3-1/TRBV3-2 | TRBD1 | . | CASGRQGAGELFF | TGTGCCAGCGGACGACAGGGCGCCGGGGAGCTGTTTTTT
TRBJ1-1 | TRBV11-3 | . | few | CASSLGGQKAFF | TGTGCCAGCAGCTTAGGGGGCCAGAAAGCTTTCTTT
TRBJ2-5 | TRBV5-1 | TRBD1 | . | CASSLQGQGGQETQYF | TGCGCCAGCAGCTTGCAGGGACAGGGCGGTCAAGAGACCCAGTACTTC
TRBJ1-2 | TRBV25-1 | . | few | CASSSPPGDYGYTF | TGTGCCAGCAGCAGCCCACCGGGGGACTATGGCTACACCTTC
TRBJ2-3 | TRBV5-1 | TRBD1 | . | CASSLGQGDLTQYF | TGCGCCAGCAGCTTGGGGCAGGGGGACCTTACGCAGTATTTT
TRBJ2-1 | TRBV27 | TRBD2 | . | CASGSSSGGTYNEQFF | TGTGCCAGCGGATCCTCTAGCGGGGGGACCTACAATGAGCAGTTCTTC
TRBJ2-1 | TRBV6-5 | . | few | CASRTTGPTYNEQFF | TGTGCCAGCAGGACTACAGGGCCTACCTACAATGAGCAGTTCTTC
TRBJ1-5 | TRBV18 | . | . | CASSMDINSNQPQHF | TGTGCCAGCTCCATGGACATTAATAGCAATCAGCCCCAGCATTTT
TRBJ2-7 | TRBV4-1 | TRBD1 | . | CASSQGQGPSYEQYF | TGCGCCAGCAGCCAAGGACAGGGTCCCTCCTACGAGCAGTACTTC
TRBJ1-1 | TRBV11-3 | . | once | CASSPRGGNTEAFF | TGTGCCAGCAGCCCTAGGGGGGGGAACACTGAAGCTTTCTTT
TRBJ1-5 | TRBV18 | . | . | CASSPRTVNQPQHF | TGTGCCAGCTCACCGCGGACAGTCAATCAGCCCCAGCATTTT
TRBJ2-1 | TRBV9 | TRBD2 | . | CASSQRGRLAGGTYNEQFF | TGTGCCAGCAGCCAACGAGGGCGACTAGCGGGAGGGACTTACAATGAGCAGTTCTTC
TRBJ2-3 | TRBV7-9 | . | once | CASSLVRTEHDTQYF | TGTGCCAGCAGCTTAGTTCGGACAGAACACGATACGCAGTATTTT
TRBJ2-7 | TRBV7-9 | . | medium-sized | CASSIHMSDEQYF | TGTGCCAGCAGCATTCATATGAGTGACGAGCAGTACTTC
TRBJ2-1 | TRBV6-6 | . | . | CASRQRDRYNNEQFF | TGTGCCAGCAGACAGAGAGACAGGTATAACAATGAGCAGTTCTTC
TRBJ1-2 | TRBV7-9 | . | few | CASSLAGADYGYTF | TGTGCCAGCAGCTTAGCGGGGGCAGACTATGGCTACACCTTC
TRBJ2-7 | TRBV2 | . | . | CASFRQGATYEQYF | TGTGCCAGCTTTAGACAAGGGGCCACCTACGAGCAGTACTTC
TRBJ1-3 | TRBV7-9 | . | . | CASSQDSFSGNTIYF | TGTGCCAGCAGCCAGGACTCCTTCTCTGGAAACACCATATATTTT
TRBJ2-3 | TRBV7-8 | TRBD2 | . | CASSYILSGASSTDTQYF | TGTGCCAGCAGCTACATCCTCAGCGGGGCTTCTAGCACAGATACGCAGTATTTT
TRBJ1-2 | TRBV6-5 | . | few | CASSKRGYGYTF | TGTGCCAGCAGCAAAAGGGGCTATGGCTACACCTTC
TRBJ2-5 | TRBV27 | . | . | CASSLRGGPETQYF | TGTGCCAGCAGTTTACGAGGCGGCCCGGAGACCCAGTACTTC
TRBJ2-7 | TRBV6-2/TRBV6-3 | TRBD2 | . | CASSRAAGAGGLSSYEQYF | TGTGCCAGCAGCCGGGCCGCGGGGGCGGGAGGCCTGAGCTCCTACGAGCAGTACTTC
TRBJ1-2 | TRBV6-1 | TRBD1 | . | CASSDRDRPSNYGYTF | TGTGCCAGCAGTGATAGGGACAGGCCCTCTAACTATGGCTACACCTTC
TRBJ2-3 | TRBV7-9 | . | . | CASSLGFGGAADTQYF | TGTGCCAGCAGCTTGGGATTTGGGGGGGCGGCAGATACGCAGTATTTT
TRBJ2-7 | TRBV7-2 | TRBD2 | . | CASSSGLAGAEQYF | TGTGCCAGCAGCTCGGGACTAGCGGGAGCTGAGCAGTACTTC